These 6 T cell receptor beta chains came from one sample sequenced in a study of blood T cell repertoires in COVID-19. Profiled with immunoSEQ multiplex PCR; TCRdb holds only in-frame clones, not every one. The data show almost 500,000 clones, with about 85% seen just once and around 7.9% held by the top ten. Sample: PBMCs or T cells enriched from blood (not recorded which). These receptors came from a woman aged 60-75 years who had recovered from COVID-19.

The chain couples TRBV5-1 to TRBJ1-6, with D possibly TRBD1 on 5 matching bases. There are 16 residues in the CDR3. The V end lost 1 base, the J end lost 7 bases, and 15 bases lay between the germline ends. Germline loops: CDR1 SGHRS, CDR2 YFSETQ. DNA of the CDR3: TGCGCCAGCAGCTTGTGGGGGGAGAAGGAGAATTCACCCCTCCACTTT. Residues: CASSLWGEKENSPLHF.

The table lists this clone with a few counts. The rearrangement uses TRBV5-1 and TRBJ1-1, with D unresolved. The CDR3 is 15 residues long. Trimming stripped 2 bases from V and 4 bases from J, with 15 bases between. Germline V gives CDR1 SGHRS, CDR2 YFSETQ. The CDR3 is CASSFGQGGVTEAFF. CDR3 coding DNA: TGCGCCAGCAGCTTCGGTCAAGGAGGTGTCACTGAAGCTTTCTTT.

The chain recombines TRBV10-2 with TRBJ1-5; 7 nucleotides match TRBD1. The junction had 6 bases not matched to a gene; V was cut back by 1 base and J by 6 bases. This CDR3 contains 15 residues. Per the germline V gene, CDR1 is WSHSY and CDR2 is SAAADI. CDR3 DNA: TGCGCCAGCAGTGAGTGGGACAGTCCTATTCAGCCCCAGCATTTT. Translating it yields CASSEWDSPIQPQHF.

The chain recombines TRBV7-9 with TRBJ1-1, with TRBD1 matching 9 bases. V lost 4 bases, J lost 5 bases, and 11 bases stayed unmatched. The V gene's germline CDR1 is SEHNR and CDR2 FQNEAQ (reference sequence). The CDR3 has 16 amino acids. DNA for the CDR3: TGTGCCAGCAGCTCCCTCACAGGGGGCGTAAGGACTGAAGCTTTCTTT. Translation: CASSSLTGGVRTEAFF. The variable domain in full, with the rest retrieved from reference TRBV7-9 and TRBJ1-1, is DTGVSQNPRHKITKRGQNVTFRCDPISEHNRLYWYRQTLGQGPEFLTYFQNEAQLEKSRLLSDRFSAERPKGSFSTLEIQRTEQGDSAMYLCASSSLTGGVRTEAFFGQGTRLTVV.

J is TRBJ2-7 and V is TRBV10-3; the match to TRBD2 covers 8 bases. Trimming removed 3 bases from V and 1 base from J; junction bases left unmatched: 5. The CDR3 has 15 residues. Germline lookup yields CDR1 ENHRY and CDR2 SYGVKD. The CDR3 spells CAISDRGGASYEQYF. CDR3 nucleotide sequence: TGTGCCATCAGTGACCGGGGGGGGGCTTCCTACGAGCAGTACTTC.

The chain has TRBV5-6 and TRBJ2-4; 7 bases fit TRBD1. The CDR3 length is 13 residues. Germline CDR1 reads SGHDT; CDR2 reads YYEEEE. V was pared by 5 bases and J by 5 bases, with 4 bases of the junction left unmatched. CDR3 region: CASSSGTENIQYF. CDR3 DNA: TGTGCCAGCAGTTCCGGGACAGAAAACATTCAGTACTTC.